Listed below are T cell receptor beta chains from one sample, sequenced in a study of blood T cell repertoires in COVID-19. Sequencing was performed with immunoSEQ multiplex PCR; in TCRdb, only in-frame clones are kept and a portion is missing. The sample includes fewer than 200,000 clones, under 85% of them seen just once. Sequencing was performed on peripheral blood. The receptors here all came from a woman in her sixties or seventies with COVID-19, enrolled during active disease. The CDR3 runs from the conserved cysteine through the conserved F or W. Fields, in order: D gene, clone size, J gene, V gene, CDR3 DNA, CDR3 protein. D genes are given only for firm matches. Not every row has a clone size; where given, it reads once, few, many or a size class.

TRBD2,few,TRBJ2-2,TRBV5-4,TGTGCCAGCAGCCCGGGACTACCAAACACCGGGGAGCTGTTTTTT,CASSPGLPNTGELFF
NA,once,TRBJ1-4,TRBV21-1,TGTGCCAGCAGAAAGGGTGGGGGCACTCAAGAAAAACTGTTTTTT,CASRKGGGTQEKLFF
TRBD1,NA,TRBJ1-1,TRBV5-1,TGCGCCAGCAGCCTTGTACAGGGGACCATGAACACTGAAGCTTTCTTT,CASSLVQGTMNTEAFF
NA,once,TRBJ1-2,TRBV6-4,TGTGCCAGCAGTGACGGTGTCGGGGTCCCGAACTATGGCTACACCTTC,CASSDGVGVPNYGYTF
TRBD1,NA,TRBJ2-5,TRBV25-1,TGTGCCAGCAGTGATTCCGGACAGGTGGCGGAGACCCAGTACTTC,CASSDSGQVAETQYF
NA,NA,TRBJ1-2,TRBV2,TGTGCCAGCAAAAGGGAGGGGACGATAAACTATGGCTACACCTTC,CASKREGTINYGYTF
TRBD1,NA,TRBJ1-6,TRBV5-1,TGCGCCAGCAGCTTGGAGGGGGCCGAAAATTCACCCCTCCACTTT,CASSLEGAENSPLHF
TRBD1,NA,TRBJ2-5,TRBV30,TGTGCCTGGAGTGAACAGGGGATTCCCCAAGAGACCCAGTACTTC,CAWSEQGIPQETQYF
NA,NA,TRBJ2-3,TRBV20-1,TGCAGTGCTAGTATCGTGCGGACTAGCACAGATACGCAGTATTTT,CSASIVRTSTDTQYF
NA,NA,TRBJ2-5,TRBV30,TGTGCCTGGAACAGTTATAAAGACGAGACCCAGTACTTC,CAWNSYKDETQYF
TRBD1,few,TRBJ1-2,TRBV3-1/TRBV3-2,TGTGCCAGCAGCCAAGGACAGGGACCTAACTATGGCTACACCTTC,CASSQGQGPNYGYTF
TRBD1,NA,TRBJ2-7,TRBV19,TGTGCCAGTAGTGCACCGGGACAGGGAAACTACGAGCAGTACTTC,CASSAPGQGNYEQYF
TRBD1,few,TRBJ1-6,TRBV28,TGTGCCAGCAACCGGGGCACCAGGGGGTATGAAGTCTCACCCCTCCACTTT,CASNRGTRGYEVSPLHF
TRBD2,NA,TRBJ2-2,TRBV6-5,TGTGCCAGCAGTTATGGACTAGCGGGAGACACCGGGGAGCTGTTTTTT,CASSYGLAGDTGELFF
TRBD2,NA,TRBJ2-7,TRBV5-4,TGTGCCAGCAGCTTGCCTACTAGCGGGAGGGGGGAGCAGTACTTC,CASSLPTSGRGEQYF
NA,NA,TRBJ2-7,TRBV28,TGTGCCAGCAGTTTACAGGGGCAAACCTACGAGCAGTACTTC,CASSLQGQTYEQYF
TRBD2,NA,TRBJ2-3,TRBV7-2,TGTGCCAGCAGCTTAACTAGCGGGAGCGCCACAGATACGCAGTATTTT,CASSLTSGSATDTQYF
NA,NA,TRBJ1-1,TRBV3-1/TRBV3-2,TGTGCCAGCAGCCAAGGGCGGACTGAAGCTTTCTTT,CASSQGRTEAFF
NA,once,TRBJ2-1,TRBV9,TGTGCCAGCAGCGTAGGAGGACTAAGCTACAATGAGCAGTTCTTC,CASSVGGLSYNEQFF
TRBD1,NA,TRBJ1-3,TRBV5-1,TGCGCCAGCAGCTCAGGGGGAACTGGAAACACCATATATTTT,CASSSGGTGNTIYF
NA,NA,TRBJ2-2,TRBV14,TGTGCCAGCAGCCAATACTTGGGTAGAGGGTCGGAGGGGTGGGTGGACACCGGGGAGCTGTTTTTT,CASSQYLGRGSEGWVDTGELFF
NA,NA,TRBJ2-2,TRBV6-4,TGTGCCAGCAGTGCCCTTCTAGCGACCGGGGAGCTGTTTTTT,CASSALLATGELFF
TRBD1,NA,TRBJ1-2,TRBV9,TGTGCCAGCAGCCAAGACAGGGGGACGTATGGCTACACCTTC,CASSQDRGTYGYTF
NA,NA,TRBJ1-5,TRBV28,TGTGCCAGCAGAGTCGGTGAGAGCAATCAGCCCCAGCATTTT,CASRVGESNQPQHF
TRBD2,NA,TRBJ2-1,TRBV19,TGTGCCAGTAGTATAGAGCTAACTAGCGGAGGCCCCTTAGAGCAGTTCTTC,CASSIELTSGGPLEQFF
TRBD2,NA,TRBJ2-1,TRBV2,TGTGCCAGCAGTGTGGAAGCGGGACGCTCCTACAATGAGCAGTTCTTC,CASSVEAGRSYNEQFF
NA,NA,TRBJ1-2,TRBV5-6,TGTGCCAGCAGCTTGATATCGGAGTCTGATGGCTACACCTTC,CASSLISESDGYTF
NA,once,TRBJ1-4,TRBV5-6,TGTGCCAGCAGCTTGGTTGGAGGGCGGGATGAAAAACTGTTTTTT,CASSLVGGRDEKLFF
TRBD2,NA,TRBJ2-7,TRBV5-1,TGCGCCAGCAGCCCCGGGGGGGCGGCTACCTACGAGCAGTACTTC,CASSPGGAATYEQYF
TRBD2,NA,TRBJ2-1,TRBV19,TGTGCCAGTAGACGACTAGCGGGAAGCTCCTACAATGAGCAGTTCTTC,CASRRLAGSSYNEQFF
NA,NA,TRBJ1-6,TRBV5-1,TGCGCCAGCAGCTTGGAGGGGTATAATTCACCCCTCCACTTT,CASSLEGYNSPLHF
TRBD2,NA,TRBJ2-2,TRBV6-2/TRBV6-3,TGTGCCAGCAGTTCGGGACTAGCGGGAGCCGGGGAGCTGTTTTTT,CASSSGLAGAGELFF
TRBD2,NA,TRBJ2-2,TRBV5-6,TGTGCCAGCAGCCTGGGACTAGCGGGAATGGCGTACACCGGGGAGCTGTTTTTT,CASSLGLAGMAYTGELFF
TRBD1,NA,TRBJ1-2,TRBV3-1/TRBV3-2,TGTGCCAGCAGCCCGGACCCGACAGGGTCCTATGGCTACACCTTC,CASSPDPTGSYGYTF
TRBD2,NA,TRBJ2-3,TRBV29-1,TGCAGCGTGGCGGGACTAGCGGGCCTTGGATCTTCCCTTTATACGCAGTATTTT,CSVAGLAGLGSSLYTQYF
NA,NA,TRBJ2-1,TRBV5-4,TGTGCCAGCAGCAGGGGAGGGACAGGTTCCATCCGTGAGCAGTTCTTC,CASSRGGTGSIREQFF